Below are 27 T cell receptor beta chains sequenced from a single sample in a study of blood T cell repertoires in COVID-19. The assay was immunoSEQ multiplex PCR, and TCRdb's table has in-frame clones only and misses some. The data show fewer than 14,000 clones, with roughly 83% seen just once and about 13% held by the top ten. Material for sequencing was peripheral blood. The receptors originated from a human donor in a cohort sampled during active COVID-19.

This chain connects TRBV7-9 to TRBJ2-5, with TRBD2 matching 7 bases. V was pared by 7 bases and J by 0 bases, with 20 bases of the junction left unmatched. Per germline, CDR1 SEHNR and CDR2 FQNEAQ (reference sequence). CDR3 length: 19 amino acids. CDR3 DNA sequence: TGTGCCAGCACCCTAATACAACGGTTGGGTAGCGGGTACCAAGAGACCCAGTACTTC. Its protein is CASTLIQRLGSGYQETQYF.

The J gene is TRBJ2-7, the V gene TRBV9; weak D call: TRBD2 (6 bases). Germline assignment: CDR1 SGDLS and CDR2 YYNGEE. The CDR3 is 15 amino acids. Trimming took 4 bases from V and 6 from J, leaving 20 bases between them. In DNA form, the CDR3 reads TGTGCCAGCAGCCCCCGGAGGGAGCAAGCCAGCGAGCAGTACTTC. Amino acids: CASSPRREQASEQYF.

The chain couples TRBV30 to TRBJ2-3; TRBD2 matches 7 bases. The germline gives CDR1 GTSNPN, CDR2 SVGIG (reference sequence). V shed 3 bases and J 6 bases; nucleotides not matched to a gene: 12. The CDR3 sequence is 15 residues long. CDR3 nucleotides: TGTGCCTGGAGCGCCACTAGCGCAATGGCGGATACGCAGTATTTT. The encoded protein is CAWSATSAMADTQYF.

This chain joins TRBV6-4 and TRBJ1-6; 7 bases are a match to TRBD1. The CDR3 has 15 amino acids. After removal of 3 bases from V and 8 bases from J, the junction contained 7 bases not matched to a gene. CDR1 MRHNA and CDR2 SNTAGT come from the germline V gene. This chain's CDR3 is CASSEVRQGYSPLHF. Here the CDR3 DNA reads TGTGCCAGCAGTGAAGTCCGACAGGGTTATTCACCCCTCCACTTT.

This clone has a single count. The chain couples TRBV28 to TRBJ2-1; 8 positions match TRBD2. Per germline, CDR1 MDHEN and CDR2 SYDVKM. V was pared by 3 bases and J by 7 bases, with 8 bases of the junction left unmatched. The CDR3 loop spans 15 amino acids. The CDR3 is CASSFGGRPPNEQFF. CDR3 DNA sequence: TGTGCCAGCAGTTTTGGCGGGAGGCCGCCAAATGAGCAGTTCTTC.

This chain joins TRBV7-9 and TRBJ2-1; 9 nucleotides align to TRBD2. V trimming: 0 bases; J trimming: 5 bases; junction bases outside the gene matches: 2. Germline V gene lookup returns CDR1 SEHNR and CDR2 FQNEAQ (reference sequence). The CDR3 totals 15 residues. The CDR3 DNA is TGTGCCAGCAGCTTAGCGGTAGCGGGAGACAATGAGCAGTTCTTC. Protein sequence: CASSLAVAGDNEQFF.

The V gene is TRBV28, the J gene TRBJ2-5; D gene unclear. The CDR3 consists of 13 residues. CDR1 and CDR2 (germline): MDHEN, SYDVKM. The V end lost 2 bases, the J end lost 3 bases, and 7 bases lay between the germline ends. The CDR3 region is CASSLRQEETQYF. The CDR3 DNA sequence: TGTGCCAGCAGTTTAAGGCAGGAAGAGACCCAGTACTTC.

The table lists this clone with a count of one. The chain carries TRBV19 and TRBJ2-5; D not resolved. The CDR3 runs to 14 residues. V was trimmed by 3 bases and J by 1 base, leaving 9 bases between them. Germline V lookup: CDR1 LNHDA, CDR2 SQIVND (reference sequence). CDR3 protein: CASSMRHLQETQYF. CDR3 bases: TGTGCCAGTAGTATGAGGCACCTCCAAGAGACCCAGTACTTC. Variable domain in full (rest from reference TRBV19 and TRBJ2-5): DGGITQSPKYLFRKEGQNVTLSCEQNLNHDAMYWYRQDPGQGLRLIYYSQIVNDFQKGDIAEGYSVSREKKESFPLTVTSAQKNPTAFYLCASSMRHLQETQYFGPGTRLLVL.

The chain couples TRBV5-1 to TRBJ1-6, with 12 bases that match TRBD1. With 4 bases clipped from V and 9 bases from J, the junction kept 11 bases outside the gene matches. Germline CDR1 is SGHRS and CDR2 is YFSETQ. The CDR3 runs to 17 residues. In DNA, the CDR3 is TGCGCCAGCAGCCGTTGGCCGGGACAGGGGGCCGGTTCACCCCTCCACTTT. Translation: CASSRWPGQGAGSPLHF.

The V gene is TRBV25-1, the J gene TRBJ2-2; tentatively, D is TRBD1 (5 bases). The V end was cut by 8 bases, the J end by 0 bases, with 10 bases between. Per germline, CDR1 MGHDK and CDR2 SYGVNS. There are 14 residues in the CDR3. The CDR3 bases are TGTGCCAGCCTGGACACTTCGAACACCGGGGAGCTGTTTTTT. Protein: CASLDTSNTGELFF.

The chain recombines TRBV9 with TRBJ2-1; D ambiguous. With 0 bases removed from V and 9 bases from J, the gap between germline ends came to 13 bases. The CDR3 runs to 14 residues. Germline loops: CDR1 SGDLS, CDR2 YYNGEE. The CDR3 spells CASSVATERGEQFF. DNA for the CDR3: TGTGCCAGCAGCGTAGCTACTGAGCGCGGTGAGCAGTTCTTC.

The chain has TRBV9 and TRBJ1-1, with 7 nucleotides matching TRBD1. This CDR3 comprises 15 residues. Trimming removed 3 bases from V and 1 base from J; junction bases left unmatched: 6. Looked up from germline, CDR1 is SGDLS and CDR2 is YYNGEE. The CDR3, as DNA: TGTGCCAGCAGCGCACGGACAGGAGGGAACACTGAAGCTTTCTTT. Residues: CASSARTGGNTEAFF. Complete variable domain (other parts from reference TRBV9 and TRBJ1-1): DSGVTQTPKHLITATGQRVTLRCSPRSGDLSVYWYQQSLDQGLQFLIQYYNGEERAKGNILERFSAQQFPDLHSELNLSSLELGDSALYFCASSARTGGNTEAFFGQGTRLTVV.

V is TRBV7-3 and J is TRBJ1-1, with TRBD1 identical over 7 bases. The CDR3 covers 14 residues. CDR1 is SGHTA, CDR2 FQGTGA, per germline. V trimming: 5 bases; J trimming: 4 bases; junction bases outside the gene matches: 7. The CDR3 DNA reads TGTGCCAGCAGCCCGGACAGGTCGAGCACTGAAGCTTTCTTT. Protein: CASSPDRSSTEAFF.

This clone was seen a handful of times. V is TRBV5-6 and J is TRBJ1-2; possibly TRBD1 for D (5 bases). In germline, CDR1 is SGHDT, CDR2 YYEEEE. The length of the CDR3 is 16 residues. Trimming pared 7 bases from V and 5 bases from J, leaving 24 bases between. In DNA, the CDR3 is TGTGCCAGCTGTTGTCAGGGCCCAACAGACCGTTATGGCTACACCTTC. Translation gives CASCCQGPTDRYGYTF.

The gene calls are TRBV5-4 and TRBJ2-7, with 13 bases identical to TRBD2. This CDR3 spans 13 amino acids. Germline CDR1 SGHNT, CDR2 YYREEE (reference sequence). The trim removed 5 bases at V and 9 bases at J, leaving 5 bases unmatched. Here the CDR3 DNA reads TGTGCCAGCAGATGGACTAGCGGGAGCCGGCAGTACTTC. Translated: CASRWTSGSRQYF. The full variable domain, rest sourced from reference TRBV5-4 and TRBJ2-7, is ETGVTQSPTHLIKTRGQQVTLRCSSQSGHNTVSWYQQALGQGPQFIFQYYREEENGRGNFPPRFSGLQFPNYSSELNVNALELDDSALYLCASRWTSGSRQYFGPGTRLTVT.

The genes are TRBV27 and TRBJ1-2; 10 bases are shared with TRBD1. The CDR3 totals 15 residues. The germline V gene encodes CDR1 MNHEY and CDR2 SMNVEV (reference sequence). The J segment lost 8 bases and the V segment lost 4 bases, leaving 10 bases of the junction unmatched. The CDR3 sequence is CASSSRQGALGGYTF. CDR3 in DNA: TGTGCCAGCAGTTCCCGACAGGGGGCGCTTGGAGGCTACACCTTC.

The J gene is TRBJ2-1, the V gene TRBV6-5; 8 bases are a match to TRBD2. CDR1 and CDR2 (germline): MNHEY, SVGAGI. The CDR3 is 11 amino acids. V trimming: 5 bases; J trimming: 10 bases; junction bases outside the gene matches: 1. CDR3 DNA: TGTGCCAGCAGTCCGGGAGGGGAGCAGTTCTTC. Protein sequence: CASSPGGEQFF.

J is TRBJ2-1 and V is TRBV28; no definite D call. The germline V and J ends were trimmed by 7 bases and 7 bases, with 17 bases remaining between them. The germline gives CDR1 MDHEN, CDR2 SYDVKM. This CDR3 is built from 14 residues. The DNA for the CDR3 is TGTGCCAGCATTTCCGGTTTCGTCGGGAATGAGCAGTTCTTC. The encoded protein is CASISGFVGNEQFF.

This chain uses TRBV28 with TRBJ2-1; perhaps TRBD1 as D (6 bases). This CDR3 region has 14 residues. Trimming took off 6 bases at V and 0 bases at J, with 9 bases between the two ends. Germline V gene sequence: CDR1 MDHEN, CDR2 SYDVKM. The CDR3 sequence: CASSMDSSYNEQFF. CDR3 nucleotides: TGTGCCAGCAGCATGGACAGCTCCTACAATGAGCAGTTCTTC.

The chain joins TRBV18 to TRBJ2-5; TRBD1 matches at 9 bases. The V gene's germline CDR1 is KGHSH and CDR2 LQKENI. The J segment lost 5 bases and the V segment lost 3 bases, leaving 4 bases of the junction unmatched. CDR3 length: 14 amino acids. The CDR3 is CASSPGQGLETQYF. In DNA, the CDR3 is TGTGCCAGCTCACCTGGACAGGGGTTGGAGACCCAGTACTTC.

The gene calls are TRBV19 and TRBJ1-1, with 7 bases matching TRBD1. Per the germline V gene, CDR1 is LNHDA and CDR2 is SQIVND (reference sequence). J was trimmed by 6 bases and V by 6 bases; bases with no gene match: 16. The length of the CDR3 is 16 residues. The DNA of the CDR3 is TGTGCCAGTAGACCGGGACAGATGAGGGCCGCCTCTGAAGCTTTCTTT. Its translation: CASRPGQMRAASEAFF.

The V gene is TRBV19, the J gene TRBJ2-1; 16 bases are shared with TRBD2. Germline V gene data show CDR1 as LNHDA and CDR2 as SQIVND (reference sequence). The CDR3 length is 18 residues. Trimming removed 3 bases from V and 9 bases from J; junction bases left unmatched: 11. CDR3 nucleotide sequence: TGTGCCAGTAGTATGGGCAGAGGGGGGACTAGCGGGAGGGCTGAGCAGTTCTTC. It encodes CASSMGRGGTSGRAEQFF.

This clone was counted between two and nine times. The rearrangement joins TRBV5-1 to TRBJ1-2, with 9 nucleotides matching TRBD1. The CDR3 spans 14 residues. Germline CDR1 SGHRS, CDR2 YFSETQ. V lost 5 bases, J lost 8 bases, and 10 bases stayed unmatched. The CDR3 is CASSLPGTGMGYTF. DNA for the CDR3: TGCGCCAGCAGTCTACCCGGGACAGGGATGGGCTACACCTTC.

This clone is a singleton in its sample. The V gene is TRBV5-1, the J gene TRBJ2-1, with TRBD2 as a possible D gene (5 bases). The length of the CDR3 is 15 residues. Trimming removed 0 bases at V and 3 bases at J, with 10 bases between. Germline loops: CDR1 SGHRS, CDR2 YFSETQ. CDR3 sequence: CASSLGQRNYNEQFF. The CDR3 bases are TGCGCCAGCAGCTTGGGCCAGCGGAACTACAATGAGCAGTTCTTC.

CDR3 region: CASSFDISGRLVEKLFF. CDR3 nucleotide sequence: TGTGCCAGCAGCTTTGATATATCAGGCCGCCTCGTCGAAAAACTGTTTTTT. This chain links TRBV11-2 with TRBJ1-4; no clear D. Trimming cost V 3 bases and J 8 bases, with 22 bases left between them. Germline CDR1 and CDR2: SGHAT and FQNNGV. The CDR3 runs 17 residues.

This clone was detected a few times. This chain uses TRBV5-1 with TRBJ1-2, with D maybe TRBD1 (5 bases). CDR1 is SGHRS, CDR2 YFSETQ, per germline. With 1 base removed from V and 8 bases from J, the gap between germline ends came to 18 bases. CDR3 length: 15 residues. For the CDR3, the DNA is TGCGCCAGCAGCTTGACCCAGGGCCCGGCTAGGGGCTACACCTTC. Protein: CASSLTQGPARGYTF.

The chain couples TRBV28 to TRBJ1-6; 10 positions match TRBD1. Per the germline V gene, CDR1 is MDHEN and CDR2 is SYDVKM. CDR3 length equals 16 residues. V shed 7 bases and J 7 bases; nucleotides not matched to a gene: 10. The DNA for the CDR3 is TGTGCCAGCACCAGACCGGGACAGGGGTCGAATTCACCCCTCCACTTT. Protein sequence: CASTRPGQGSNSPLHF.